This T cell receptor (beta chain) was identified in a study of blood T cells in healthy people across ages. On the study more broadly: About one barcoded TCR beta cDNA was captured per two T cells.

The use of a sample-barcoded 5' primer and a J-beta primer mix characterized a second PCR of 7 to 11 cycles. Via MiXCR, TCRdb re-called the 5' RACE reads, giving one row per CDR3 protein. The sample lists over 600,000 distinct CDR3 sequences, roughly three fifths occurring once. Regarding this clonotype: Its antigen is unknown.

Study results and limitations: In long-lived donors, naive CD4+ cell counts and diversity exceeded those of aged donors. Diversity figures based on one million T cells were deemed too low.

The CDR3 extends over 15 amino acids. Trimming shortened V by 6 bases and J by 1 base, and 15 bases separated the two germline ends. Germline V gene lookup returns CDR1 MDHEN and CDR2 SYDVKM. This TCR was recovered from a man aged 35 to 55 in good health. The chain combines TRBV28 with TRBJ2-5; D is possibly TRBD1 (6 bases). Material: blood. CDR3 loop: CASSRRDIAQETQYF. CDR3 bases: TGTGCCAGCAGCCGCCGGGACATCGCCCAAGAGACCCAGTACTTC.